The clone carrying this T cell receptor (beta chain) occurred once. The antigen remains unidentified. The sample is drawn from a study of cytomegalovirus exposure and HLA in healthy donors. PCR amplification relied on 60 Vbeta primers (plus 13 Jbeta primers). This table comes from immunoSEQ multiplex PCR, and its TCRdb copy is limited to in-frame clones, with some not included. The table has 130,000 to 150,000 clones, over 60% seen once; the top ten hold 0.5% to 0.85%. Study results and caveats: There was a cluster of highly shared sequence variants that was likely a sequencing artifact.

Germline trimming cut 5 bases from V and 4 bases from J; bases unmatched to any gene: 6. Germline V lookup: CDR1 SEHNR, CDR2 FQNEAQ (reference sequence). CDR3 length: 14 amino acids. Sequencing was performed on PBMCs. The TCR comes from a male donor in good health and CMV-seronegative. The chain combines TRBV7-9 with TRBJ2-5, with 8 bases that match TRBD2. CDR3 DNA sequence: TGTGCCAGCAGCCCTAGCGGGTTTGGAGAGACCCAGTACTTC. Residues: CASSPSGFGETQYF.